These 5 T cell receptor beta chains were all obtained from the same sample, sequenced in a study of blood T cells in healthy people across ages. A second PCR of roughly 7 to 11 cycles used a sample-barcoded 5' primer and a J-beta primer mix. MiXCR, applied by TCRdb to the 5' RACE reads, yields one record per CDR3 protein. The table includes 600,000 to 1,000,000 distinct CDR3 sequences, around 25% detected once. The sample was also reused in another study, on T cells of mothers and their children.

Sequencing was carried out using blood. Every receptor here comes from a boy between 10 and 17 years old in good health.

This clonotype has just a few counts. The chain uses TRBV28 and TRBJ2-5; D is unresolved. Germline CDR1 MDHEN, CDR2 SYDVKM. Trimming left V 5 bases short and J 1 base short, with 14 bases between. The CDR3 sequence is 15 residues long. DNA of the CDR3: TGTGCCAGCAGTCCCCTTACAGCGCTCCAAGAGACCCAGTACTTC. Residues: CASSPLTALQETQYF.

This sequence joins TRBV5-1 and TRBJ2-5, with TRBD1 matching over 7 bases. Germline V CDR1 and CDR2: SGHRS, YFSETQ. The trim removed 4 bases at V and 2 bases at J, leaving 11 bases unmatched. This CDR3 is 16 amino acids long. The CDR3 nucleotides are TGCGCCAGCAGCGCCCACCGACAGGGATGGCAAGAGACCCAGTACTTC. Translation: CASSAHRQGWQETQYF.

The V gene is TRBV12-3 or TRBV12-4, the J gene TRBJ2-3; D is ambiguous. There are 13 residues in the CDR3. Trimming cost V 6 bases and J 0 bases, with 7 bases left between them. CDR3 in DNA: TGTGCCAGCAGACTACCGAGCACAGATACGCAGTATTTT. This gives the protein CASRLPSTDTQYF.

This clonotype occurred a few times. The J gene is TRBJ2-1, the V gene TRBV7-8, with D perhaps given as TRBD1 or TRBD2 (5 bases each). V lost 1 base, J lost 13 bases, and 17 bases lay in between. CDR1 and CDR2 (germline): SGHVS, FQNEAQ. The CDR3 loop spans 14 amino acids. The CDR3 sequence is CASSLVEGAGDQFF. The CDR3 bases are TGTGCCAGCAGCTTAGTTGAAGGGGCCGGGGATCAGTTCTTC.

This chain joins TRBV14 and TRBJ2-7; no clear D gene. This CDR3 has 13 residues. Trimming took off 4 bases at V and 6 bases at J, with 13 bases between the two ends. Germline CDR1 reads SGHDN; CDR2 reads FVKESK. This chain's CDR3 is CASSRVYDGEQYF. CDR3 DNA sequence: TGTGCCAGCAGCCGGGTTTACGATGGCGAGCAGTACTTC.